The 27 T cell receptor beta chains below come from one sample, sequenced in a study of T cell responses to AZD1222 COVID-19 vaccine. This table comes from immunoSEQ multiplex PCR, and its TCRdb copy is limited to in-frame clones, with some not included. The sample has under 200,000 clones, 91% seen once; the top ten hold about 1.9%. Sequencing used peripheral blood, obtained on day 0 of AZD1222 vaccination. Receptors originate from an adult in good health.

The V gene is TRBV3-1 (or the pseudogene TRBV3-2), the J gene TRBJ1-1, with 12 positions matching TRBD1. From germline, CDR1 is LGHDT and CDR2 YNNKEL (reference sequence). This CDR3 has 16 amino acids. V lost 4 bases to trimming and J lost 6 bases; unmatched junction nucleotides: 9. CDR3 coding DNA: TGTGCCAGCAGCCCCGGGACAGGGGGCGGGAGGGCTGAAGCTTTCTTT. Protein product: CASSPGTGGGRAEAFF.

The rearrangement links TRBV29-1 to TRBJ2-2; 8 bases map to TRBD1. The CDR3 consists of 13 residues. CDR1 and CDR2 (germline): SQVTM, ANQGSEA. Losses at the gene ends were 6 bases for V and 5 bases for J; bases not matched to a gene: 5. The CDR3 nucleotides are TGCAGCGTCCGGACAGGGTTGACCGGGGAGCTGTTTTTT. Translating it yields CSVRTGLTGELFF.

The gene calls are TRBV6-5 and TRBJ1-2; D remains unclear. This CDR3 spans 14 amino acids. V dropped 2 bases and J dropped 3 bases, with 10 bases sitting between them. Germline V gene data show CDR1 as MNHEY and CDR2 as SVGAGI. CDR3 DNA: TGTGCCAGCAGTTACCAACAAGGGCACTATGGCTACACCTTC. It encodes CASSYQQGHYGYTF.

The chain's CDR3 is CASSLSPGSYEQYF. For the CDR3, the DNA is TGTGCCAGCAGCTTATCCCCAGGAAGCTACGAGCAGTACTTC. This chain joins TRBV7-2 and TRBJ2-7; D remains ambiguous. Trimming pared 2 bases from V and 3 bases from J, leaving 11 bases between. Germline V gene data show CDR1 as SGHTA and CDR2 as FQGNSA. The CDR3 is 14 amino acids.

The CDR3 protein is CASSEAGWGTEAFF. The CDR3 nucleotides are TGTGCCAGCAGTGAAGCGGGTTGGGGCACTGAAGCTTTCTTT. This chain joins TRBV2 and TRBJ1-1, with D unresolved. This CDR3 comprises 14 residues. Germline values: CDR1 SNHLY, CDR2 FYNNEI. V gave up 0 bases and J gave up 4 bases, with 9 bases separating them.

The V gene is TRBV19, the J gene TRBJ2-7, with 8 nucleotides matching TRBD2. Germline CDR1 is LNHDA and CDR2 is SQIVND (reference sequence). V was pared by 1 base and J by 0 bases, with 11 bases of the junction left unmatched. The CDR3 covers 18 residues. The CDR3 DNA reads TGTGCCAGTAGTATAGGGTGGAGGACTAGCCGATACTCCTACGAGCAGTACTTC. Translating gives CASSIGWRTSRYSYEQYF.

In its sample, this clone was seen many times. The chain has TRBV7-6 and TRBJ1-1, with D uncertain. The V end was cut by 5 bases, the J end by 0 bases, with 4 bases between. Looked up from germline, CDR1 is SGHVS and CDR2 is FNYEAQ. The CDR3 extends over 12 amino acids. For the CDR3, the DNA is TGTGCCAGCAGCCGATTGAACACTGAAGCTTTCTTT. It is translated as CASSRLNTEAFF.

This clone was recorded only once. The CDR3 DNA is TGTGCCAGCAGCGACCTTCGAAACAGACACAGGGAGAACTATGGCTACACCTTC. This encodes CASSDLRNRHRENYGYTF. The chain carries TRBV7-9 and TRBJ1-2; D perhaps matches TRBD1 (6 bases). The CDR3 loop spans 18 amino acids. The germline CDR1 and CDR2 sequences are SEHNR and FQNEAQ (reference sequence). The V end was cut by 5 bases, the J end by 2 bases, with 24 bases between.

The gene calls are TRBV27 and TRBJ1-5; D is ambiguous. Trimming took 6 bases from V and 0 from J, leaving 12 bases between them. There are 15 residues in the CDR3. Germline assignment: CDR1 MNHEY and CDR2 SMNVEV (reference sequence). The CDR3 DNA is TGTGCCAGCAGCAGTCAGACTTATAGCAATCAGCCCCAGCATTTT. Translation: CASSSQTYSNQPQHF.

The rearrangement uses TRBV5-6 and TRBJ2-7; D assignment may be TRBD1 or TRBD2 (5 bases each). The CDR3 contains 17 residues. The germline gives CDR1 SGHDT, CDR2 YYEEEE. V was cut by 1 base and J by 0 bases, with 17 bases left in between. The DNA for the CDR3 is TGTGCCAGCAGCTTGAGCTTCCGGGACGCCTCCTCCTACGAGCAGTACTTC. Translated: CASSLSFRDASSYEQYF.

This clone was counted once. The chain couples TRBV7-3 to TRBJ2-1; D may correspond to TRBD1 or TRBD2 (5 bases each). Germline V gene lookup returns CDR1 SGHTA and CDR2 FQGTGA. The CDR3 is 16 residues long. V lost 1 base and J lost 0, with 10 bases in between. The CDR3 DNA reads TGTGCCAGCAGCTTAAGAGGGGCTAGCTCCTACAATGAGCAGTTCTTC. Translating it yields CASSLRGASSYNEQFF.

The chain joins TRBV28 to TRBJ1-5, with D perhaps TRBD1 (5 bases). Deletions cut 5 bases from V and 6 bases from J, with 17 bases between. This CDR3 region has 15 residues. Germline CDR1 and CDR2: MDHEN and SYDVKM. The DNA of the CDR3 is TGTGCCAGCAGTCCAATCGGACAAGATACTCAGCCCCAGCATTTT. It translates to CASSPIGQDTQPQHF. Filled out from reference TRBV28 and TRBJ1-5, the complete variable domain reads DVKVTQSSRYLVKRTGEKVFLECVQDMDHENMFWYRQDPGLGLRLIYFSYDVKMKEKGDIPEGYSVSREKKERFSLILESASTNQTSMYLCASSPIGQDTQPQHFGDGTRLSIL.

The V gene is TRBV4-3, the J gene TRBJ2-1; D remains unclear. The germline V and J ends were trimmed by 0 bases and 10 bases, with 10 bases remaining between them. Per germline, CDR1 LGHNA and CDR2 YSLEER. The CDR3 covers 13 residues. This chain's CDR3 is CASSQDTGGEQFF. The CDR3 bases are TGCGCCAGCAGCCAAGATACGGGCGGCGAGCAGTTCTTC.

The table lists this clone with a count of one. V and J are TRBV6-6 and TRBJ2-7; D is possibly TRBD2 (6 bases). Germline V lookup: CDR1 MNHNY, CDR2 SVGAGI (reference sequence). Between the trimmed V and J ends, which lost 6 bases and 2 bases, there was a span of 17 bases. The CDR3 totals 15 residues. The CDR3: CASSQAGPEAYEQYF. CDR3 DNA: TGTGCCAGCAGCCAGGCGGGACCGGAGGCCTACGAGCAGTACTTC.

This rearrangement joins TRBV16 to TRBJ1-4; D is unresolved. There are 14 residues in the CDR3. Germline loops: CDR1 KGHSY, CDR2 FQNENV. V was pared by 6 bases and J by 7 bases, with 15 bases between. CDR3: CASRTGRAGEKLFF. Written as DNA, the CDR3 is TGTGCCAGCAGGACCGGGCGGGCGGGTGAAAAACTGTTTTTT.

The V and J genes are TRBV19 and TRBJ2-7; tentatively, D is TRBD2 (5 bases). CDR3 length: 14 amino acids. V was pared by 3 bases and J by 2 bases, with 11 bases between. Germline CDR1 is LNHDA and CDR2 is SQIVND (reference sequence). This chain's CDR3 is CASSIAGGPYEQYF. CDR3 nucleotides: TGTGCCAGTAGTATCGCGGGCGGGCCCTACGAGCAGTACTTC.

This clone showed up just once. The V and J genes are TRBV6-2 or TRBV6-3 and TRBJ1-6; D gene uncertain. Germline V gene lookup returns CDR1 MNHEY and CDR2 SVGEGT. V lost 4 bases to trimming and J lost 6 bases, with 7 bases between them. CDR3 length: 13 amino acids. The CDR3 bases are TGTGCCAGCAGTTTGAGCTTTAATTCACCCCTCCACTTT. The encoded protein is CASSLSFNSPLHF.

The chain employs TRBV30 and TRBJ2-3; D gene uncertain. This CDR3 region has 13 residues. Germline V lookup: CDR1 GTSNPN, CDR2 SVGIG (reference sequence). The V end lost 2 bases, the J end lost 6 bases, and 12 bases lay between the germline ends. CDR3 sequence: CAWSLPLVDTQYF. CDR3 DNA: TGTGCCTGGAGTCTTCCTCTTGTGGATACGCAGTATTTT.

This clone was recorded only once. The rearrangement links TRBV7-9 to TRBJ2-7, with D perhaps TRBD1 or TRBD2 (6 bases each). This CDR3 spans 15 amino acids. CDR1 is SEHNR, CDR2 FQNEAQ, per germline (reference sequence). V was clipped by 2 bases and J by 0 bases, with 11 bases between them. The CDR3 nucleotides read TGTGCCAGCAGCTTAACGGGGGCAGTCTCCTACGAGCAGTACTTC. Amino acid sequence: CASSLTGAVSYEQYF. Full variable domain (outside the CDR3, taken from reference TRBV7-9 and TRBJ2-7): DTGVSQNPRHKITKRGQNVTFRCDPISEHNRLYWYRQTLGQGPEFLTYFQNEAQLEKSRLLSDRFSAERPKGSFSTLEIQRTEQGDSAMYLCASSLTGAVSYEQYFGPGTRLTVT.

The chain joins TRBV19 to TRBJ1-2, with TRBD1 identical over 9 bases. This CDR3 is built from 15 residues. The V segment lost 4 bases and the J segment 6 bases; nucleotides outside the gene matches: 9. CDR1 is LNHDA, CDR2 SQIVND, per germline (reference sequence). CDR3 DNA sequence: TGTGCCAGTAGTACTCACAGGGGGCGTTCGGATGGCTACACCTTC. Its translation: CASSTHRGRSDGYTF.

The chain employs TRBV18 and TRBJ1-1, with D possibly being TRBD1 (5 bases). The CDR3 runs 15 residues. V lost 4 bases to trimming and J lost 6 bases, with 18 bases between them. Looked up from germline, CDR1 is KGHSH and CDR2 is LQKENI. The CDR3 coding sequence is TGTGCCAGCTCACTATCTCTAGGGCAGGGCCCTGAAGCTTTCTTT. Residues: CASSLSLGQGPEAFF.

This rearrangement joins TRBV6-2 or TRBV6-3 to TRBJ1-1, with D uncertain. With 5 bases removed from V and 4 bases from J, the gap between germline ends came to 11 bases. The CDR3 covers 13 residues. Germline CDR1 MNHEY, CDR2 SVGEGT. CDR3 in DNA: TGTGCCAGCAGTACGACCTACAGCACTGAAGCTTTCTTT. This codes for CASSTTYSTEAFF.

This chain joins TRBV10-3 and TRBJ2-7; D is uncertain. The CDR3 consists of 12 residues. V shed 3 bases and J shed 3 bases, with 6 bases lying between them. CDR1 is ENHRY and CDR2 is SYGVKD in the germline V gene. CDR3 loop: CAISDEDYEQYF. The CDR3 DNA reads as TGTGCCATCAGTGATGAGGACTACGAGCAGTACTTC.

The CDR3 bases are TGTGCCAGCAGCCAAGTAAGGTCAACAGGGAGTAATTCACCCCTCCACTTT. Translating gives CASSQVRSTGSNSPLHF. This chain uses TRBV3-1 (or the pseudogene TRBV3-2) with TRBJ1-6; D perhaps matches TRBD1 (6 bases). Trimming removed 1 base from V and 6 bases from J, with 16 bases in between. This CDR3 contains 17 residues. In germline, CDR1 is LGHDT, CDR2 YNNKEL (reference sequence).

This clone was seen just once. The chain combines TRBV9 with TRBJ1-1; D not resolved. Germline assignment: CDR1 SGDLS and CDR2 YYNGEE. Trimming pared 5 bases from V and 3 bases from J, leaving 14 bases between. The CDR3 runs to 14 residues. Written as DNA, the CDR3 is TGTGCCAGCAGTCCCAGGCGACGGGACACTGAAGCTTTCTTT. Its protein is CASSPRRRDTEAFF.

The V gene is TRBV9, the J gene TRBJ1-1; D may be TRBD1 (6 bases). V shed 3 bases and J shed 4 bases, with 13 bases lying between them. The germline V gene has CDR1 SGDLS and CDR2 YYNGEE. The CDR3 spans 14 residues. The CDR3 is CASSGSGAVTEAFF. The CDR3 coding sequence is TGTGCCAGCAGCGGTTCGGGGGCTGTCACTGAAGCTTTCTTT.

This rearrangement joins TRBV7-9 to TRBJ1-2; D is unresolved. From germline, CDR1 is SEHNR and CDR2 FQNEAQ (reference sequence). Between the trimmed V and J ends, which lost 1 base and 4 bases, there was a span of 10 bases. This CDR3 contains 14 residues. The CDR3 is CASSLVGISYGYTF. CDR3 in DNA: TGTGCCAGCAGCTTAGTAGGGATTTCCTATGGCTACACCTTC. Combining the CDR3 with reference TRBV7-9 and TRBJ1-2 gives the whole variable domain DTGVSQNPRHKITKRGQNVTFRCDPISEHNRLYWYRQTLGQGPEFLTYFQNEAQLEKSRLLSDRFSAERPKGSFSTLEIQRTEQGDSAMYLCASSLVGISYGYTFGSGTRLTVV.